The source of this T cell receptor beta chain is a study of CD8 T cells in ankylosing spondylitis. Study results and limitations: Prior literature has documented some motif variants in synovial fluid and blood from reactive arthritis. The study identified a TCR beta motif of several highly homologous variants that appeared characteristic of ankylosing spondylitis blood. Significant enrichment of disease-linked clones was reported in matched ankylosing spondylitis synovial fluid. Disease-linked clones proved CD8+ and comparatively uncommon in peripheral blood.

From germline, CDR1 is DFQATT and CDR2 SNEGSKA (reference sequence). The CDR3 contains 13 residues. Trimming removed 3 bases at V and 3 bases at J, with 12 bases between. This clonotype was recorded many times. No antigen is known for it. MiXCR, applied by TCRdb to the 5' RACE reads, yields one record per CDR3 protein. The repertoire holds 200,000 to 300,000 distinct CDR3 sequences, with about 10% as singletons. The sequence came from a male donor with ankylosing spondylitis or in good health (not recorded which). Sequenced sample: blood, either unsorted or a sorted T cell fraction (not recorded which). V and J are TRBV20-1 and TRBJ2-7; tentatively, D is TRBD1 (5 bases). The CDR3 sequence is CSARDPTVYEQYF. Here the CDR3 DNA reads TGCAGTGCTAGGGACCCGACAGTCTACGAGCAGTACTTC.